This is a list of T cell receptor beta chains from one sample in a study of beta chain features in type 1 diabetes. Assay: immunoSEQ multiplex PCR; the TCRdb copy retains only in-frame clones and omits some. The data hold about 130,000 clones, with 9.2% observed a single time. The sequenced material came from central memory CD4+ T cells from blood. These receptors came from a young man in good health. Both conserved end residues are trimmed from each CDR3. Fields, in order: J gene, D gene, clone size, V gene, CDR3 protein. The D gene is left open where the match is weak. Only some rows state a clone size, as once, few, many or a class for expanded clones.

J: TRBJ1-6
D: TRBD1
size: -
V: TRBV9
CDR3: ASSVGGQNSPLH

J: TRBJ1-5
D: -
size: few
V: TRBV5-1
CDR3: ASSPTGPGGNQPQH

J: TRBJ1-3
D: TRBD1
size: -
V: TRBV5-1
CDR3: ASSLQGEISGNTIY

J: TRBJ2-3
D: -
size: -
V: TRBV7-2
CDR3: ASTRGASTDTQY

J: TRBJ2-7
D: -
size: many
V: TRBV18
CDR3: ASSQPGTYEQY

J: TRBJ1-2
D: -
size: few
V: TRBV9
CDR3: ASSSPDIISYT

J: TRBJ1-2
D: -
size: -
V: TRBV7-8
CDR3: ASSLSNRNYGYT

J: TRBJ2-5
D: -
size: -
V: TRBV5-1
CDR3: ASSLGEETQY

J: TRBJ2-3
D: TRBD1
size: -
V: TRBV11-2
CDR3: ASSKLGQGSADTQY

J: TRBJ2-5
D: -
size: few
V: TRBV7-2
CDR3: ASSLGRTGETQY

J: TRBJ2-3
D: TRBD2
size: few
V: TRBV5-1
CDR3: ASTVLAGGPDTQY

J: TRBJ1-2
D: -
size: few
V: TRBV2
CDR3: ASDTGFGYGYT

J: TRBJ2-5
D: -
size: -
V: TRBV30
CDR3: AWSTEFKETQY

J: TRBJ2-1
D: TRBD1
size: -
V: TRBV30
CDR3: AWSGSGTGEHEQF

J: TRBJ1-2
D: TRBD1
size: -
V: TRBV2
CDR3: ASRIQGAKDYGYT

J: TRBJ2-2
D: -
size: -
V: TRBV18
CDR3: ASSPTGDSNTGELF

J: TRBJ2-1
D: TRBD2
size: few
V: TRBV18
CDR3: ASSPTGTSGSNEQF

J: TRBJ2-3
D: TRBD2
size: few
V: TRBV5-4
CDR3: ASSLFSGGATDTQY

J: -
D: TRBD2
size: few
V: TRBV11-3
CDR3: ASSSAGTSVAVHEQY

J: TRBJ2-5
D: TRBD2
size: few
V: TRBV7-2
CDR3: ASSHGAGASMGETQY

J: TRBJ2-2
D: -
size: few
V: TRBV5-1
CDR3: ASSLRGLTGELF

J: TRBJ1-2
D: -
size: few
V: TRBV19
CDR3: ASTPRGEIYGYT

J: TRBJ2-7
D: -
size: -
V: TRBV9
CDR3: ASSPGAADSYEQY

J: TRBJ1-1
D: -
size: few
V: TRBV9
CDR3: ASSADLRDEAF

J: TRBJ2-1
D: TRBD2
size: -
V: TRBV5-4
CDR3: ASRSPGLAGQEQF

J: TRBJ1-6
D: TRBD1
size: few
V: TRBV13
CDR3: ASSLNSYEGAGSPLH

J: TRBJ2-3
D: TRBD2
size: -
V: TRBV7-3
CDR3: ASSLTSGGATDTQY

J: TRBJ1-6
D: -
size: -
V: TRBV27
CDR3: ASSLWSGNSPLH

J: TRBJ1-6
D: -
size: -
V: TRBV27
CDR3: ASSLNRQVYNSPLH

J: TRBJ2-5
D: -
size: few
V: TRBV9
CDR3: ASSVDGFQETQY

J: TRBJ2-1
D: TRBD2
size: many
V: TRBV29-1
CDR3: SAGLAGDNEQF

J: TRBJ1-4
D: TRBD1
size: few
V: TRBV28
CDR3: ASSPPGQGNEKLF

J: TRBJ2-7
D: -
size: -
V: TRBV18
CDR3: ASSPFGTSYEQY

J: TRBJ1-2
D: -
size: -
V: TRBV5-8
CDR3: ASSTSPDSDYGYT

J: TRBJ2-7
D: TRBD1
size: few
V: TRBV28
CDR3: ASSPRTGGAYEQY

J: TRBJ2-7
D: TRBD1
size: -
V: TRBV11-3
CDR3: ASSAGTGLSYEQY

J: TRBJ1-4
D: TRBD1
size: few
V: TRBV10-3
CDR3: AISERRDRGNEKLF

J: TRBJ2-5
D: TRBD2
size: -
V: TRBV19
CDR3: ASSGGGAGGETQY

J: TRBJ2-2
D: TRBD2
size: once
V: TRBV28
CDR3: ASSPLRSGVVTTGELF

J: TRBJ2-7
D: TRBD1
size: -
V: TRBV9
CDR3: ASSGSGTGGYEQY

J: TRBJ2-2
D: -
size: few
V: TRBV7-2
CDR3: ASSLSGVTGELF

J: TRBJ2-3
D: -
size: -
V: TRBV5-1
CDR3: ASSSLAASSTDTQY

J: TRBJ2-7
D: TRBD1
size: -
V: TRBV2
CDR3: ASRDRGYEQY

J: TRBJ2-7
D: -
size: few
V: TRBV5-1
CDR3: ASSLDGTPAYEQY

J: TRBJ2-3
D: TRBD1
size: -
V: TRBV6-6
CDR3: ASTSKQGADTQY

J: TRBJ2-7
D: TRBD1
size: -
V: TRBV7-2
CDR3: ASSSGTVPYEQY

J: TRBJ2-5
D: -
size: few
V: TRBV2
CDR3: ASSFSGNQETQY

J: TRBJ2-2
D: TRBD1
size: few
V: TRBV11-2
CDR3: ASSGQQGADGELF

J: TRBJ1-3
D: TRBD1
size: few
V: TRBV7-9
CDR3: ASSSVSTGEGNTIY

J: TRBJ1-4
D: -
size: -
V: TRBV7-3
CDR3: ASSLKGTNEKLF

J: TRBJ2-2
D: TRBD1
size: few
V: TRBV28
CDR3: ASSSGGTGELF

J: TRBJ2-7
D: -
size: -
V: TRBV7-9
CDR3: ASSFRETSYEQY

J: TRBJ2-3
D: TRBD2
size: -
V: TRBV6-1
CDR3: ASSRDYTTDTQY

J: TRBJ2-3
D: TRBD2
size: many
V: TRBV7-2
CDR3: ASSFLAGGTDTQY

J: TRBJ1-3
D: -
size: -
V: TRBV28
CDR3: ASSFGVGNTIY

J: TRBJ2-3
D: TRBD2
size: many
V: TRBV7-9
CDR3: ASSLGLAGGTDTQY

J: TRBJ1-5
D: -
size: many
V: TRBV19
CDR3: ASSGGSNRAGQPQH

J: TRBJ1-6
D: TRBD1
size: few
V: TRBV7-9
CDR3: ASSSRFRTGDSSPLH

J: TRBJ2-5
D: -
size: few
V: TRBV5-6
CDR3: ASSLGQVEETQY